The clone carrying this T cell receptor beta chain turned up a few times. The antigen is not known. The ends lost 5 bases at V and 2 bases at J; junction bases unmatched: 6. Per germline, CDR1 MNHEY and CDR2 SMNVEV (reference sequence). The CDR3 consists of 15 residues. TCRdb keeps only in-frame clones here, not all; method: immunoSEQ multiplex PCR. The repertoire holds 15,000 to 20,000 clones, about 70% seen once, with under 20% in the top ten. This sample was taken from a study of OX40 agonist ivuxolimab in advanced cancers. Study-level background: It was ivuxolimab, an agonistic anti-OX40 (CD134) antibody, that patients were treated with. Notes on the study in general: Among expanded peripheral T cells, antigen specificity went undetermined. In the 0.1 to 3.0 mg/kg range, CD4+ and CD8+ blood T cells had expanded clonally by week 6. On average, a greater number of expanded clones characterised CD8+ T cells relative to CD4+.

The TCR comes from an adult with an advanced solid tumor such as melanoma, head and neck, liver or kidney cancer. The specimen was CD4+ or CD8+ T cells sorted from blood, collected in a trial of the OX40 agonist ivuxolimab. V gene TRBV27 combines with J gene TRBJ2-1; 7 nucleotides agree with TRBD1. Here the CDR3 reads CASSPRQGTYNEQFF. The CDR3 DNA is TGTGCCAGCAGTCCAAGACAGGGTACCTACAATGAGCAGTTCTTC.